The entry below gives a single T cell receptor beta chain sequence along with its context. This clonotype was detected only a few times. Its antigen is not yet known. Base qualities are not at hand, and no much larger clone is one base apart. Reading the label with the study, this specimen's treatment or condition is: in vitro stimulation with specific CMV peptide epitopes to enrich CMV-specific T cells. The CDR3 starts with the cysteine, ends with the phenylalanine, and has 17 residues. This entry keeps only the CDR3 DNA: 51 bases, framed from base 1. CDR1 and CDR2 are drawn from the germline V gene (reference sequence): LNHDA, SQIVND. V is reduced by 0 bases and J by 0 bases, leaving a spacing of 12 bases between them. The sample belongs to a study of T cell repertoires in cytomegalovirus infection (dated by TCRdb to the late 2010s). About the investigation overall: Alongside well-studied HLA-B-restricted epitopes, the peptide stimulations were aimed at recently identified HLA-C-restricted CMV epitopes, whose presentation resists viral immunomodulation. Because public TCR beta signatures pointed to carriage of CMV infection together with the matching HLA type, the HLA type of each donor mattered for the analysis.

The data were produced on an Illumina HiSeq 1500. TCRdb reprocessing: public reads trimmed at Q25 with fastp, clones called with MiXCR, in-frame beta chains kept. Duplicate CDR3 protein sequences are folded into a single record with the most common DNA and genes. The sample table shows approximately 990,000 distinct CDR3 sequences, and approximately 31% are seen once. Roughly 13% of the sample is held by the ten biggest clonotypes. The investigation overall reported the following: Cumulative frequency of public TCR beta family members discriminated carriers of CMV infection plus the relevant HLA type in this cohort and an independent approximately 350-donor cohort. The ex vivo response was dominated by HLA-C-restricted CMV-specific TCR beta clonotypes, and the single most frequent clonotype in two of eight donors was supplied by these HLA-C-restricted clonotypes.

Sample: cultured CD8+ T cells from PBMCs, taken from culture after CMV antigen stimulation. The chain joins TRBV19 to TRBJ2-1; the D gene is possibly TRBD2, with 5 bases matching. The receptor's source is a human donor in good health (CMV status not recorded). Some clones in this sample may be carry-over from other donors' samples. The nucleotides are TGTGCCAGTAGTATAGATCTGGGCGGGCCCTCCTACAATGAGCAGTTCTTC. Translated, it gives CASSIDLGGPSYNEQFF.